This passage covers 10 T cell receptor beta chains from one sample sequenced in a study of CD8 T cells in Susac syndrome. A quantity of about 0.5 to 1 ug RNA underwent reverse transcription using random hexamers. One entry per CDR3 protein results from TCRdb running MiXCR on the immunoSEQ multiplex PCR reads. The profile covers about 120,000 distinct CDR3 sequences, with roughly 92% appearing a single time and 0.12% taken by the ten largest. The sequenced sample consisted of CD8+ T cells from PBMCs. These receptors came from a human donor in good health.

The V call is TRBV14, the J call TRBJ1-3, with unresolved D. Germline V lookup: CDR1 SGHDN, CDR2 FVKESK. V gave up 4 bases and J gave up 2 bases, with 6 bases separating them. The CDR3 consists of 13 residues. CDR3 DNA sequence: TGTGCCAGCAGCCCAAGGGCTGGAAACACCATATATTTT. The encoded protein is CASSPRAGNTIYF.

The DNA for the CDR3 is TGCAGCGTTGAAGATAGGACAGGGTCCGAGCTTGAAGCTTTCTTT. Translating gives CSVEDRTGSELEAFF. The chain employs TRBV29-1 and TRBJ1-1; 8 bases fit TRBD1. CDR1 and CDR2 (germline): SQVTM, ANQGSEA. V lost 0 bases and J lost 7; bases outside the gene matches: 10. The CDR3 consists of 15 residues.

V usage is TRBV4-1 and J usage is TRBJ2-7; 7 bases match TRBD2. The germline V gene has CDR1 MGHRA and CDR2 YSYEKL. The J segment lost 2 bases and the V segment lost 1 base, leaving 8 bases of the junction unmatched. The CDR3 has 16 amino acids. The CDR3 DNA reads as TGCGCCAGCAGCCAAGTACCGGGTCGGGGGGCCTACGAGCAGTACTTC. As protein: CASSQVPGRGAYEQYF.

The CDR3 DNA sequence: TGTGCCAGCAGTGGGACTAGCGGGGAAGCAGATACGCAGTATTTT. It codes for CASSGTSGEADTQYF. V usage is TRBV2 and J usage is TRBJ2-3, with 12 bases fitting TRBD2. Germline CDR1 reads SNHLY; CDR2 reads FYNNEI. The CDR3 is made up of 15 amino acids. V trimming: 4 bases; J trimming: 4 bases; junction bases outside the gene matches: 3.

The chain is built from TRBV6-5 and TRBJ2-2, with D possibly TRBD1 on 5 matching bases. V lost 7 bases, J lost 3 bases, and 9 bases lay in between. The CDR3 runs 13 residues. CDR1 is MNHEY and CDR2 is SVGAGI in the germline V gene. CDR3 sequence: CASKQGYTGELFF. CDR3 DNA sequence: TGTGCCAGCAAGCAGGGATACACCGGGGAGCTGTTTTTT.

The chain is built from TRBV4-3 and TRBJ1-6; D may be TRBD1 (6 bases). The CDR3 is 16 amino acids. V was cut by 0 bases and J by 6 bases, with 12 bases left in between. Germline CDR1 and CDR2: LGHNA and YSLEER. The CDR3 reads CASSQDPTGSNSPLHF. As DNA, the CDR3 is TGCGCCAGCAGCCAAGATCCCACAGGGAGTAATTCACCCCTCCACTTT.

The V and J genes are TRBV18 and TRBJ2-2, with 7 bases that match TRBD1. CDR1 and CDR2 from the germline V gene are KGHSH and LQKENI. The CDR3 has 16 residues. V was clipped by 3 bases and J by 7 bases; unmatched bases: 11. The CDR3 DNA reads TGTGCCAGCTCACCGATCCCCAGGGGGAGCCACGGGGAGCTGTTTTTT. Translated, it gives CASSPIPRGSHGELFF.

V is TRBV4-3 and J is TRBJ2-6; D is perhaps TRBD1 (6 bases). The germline gives CDR1 LGHNA, CDR2 YSLEER. V lost 0 bases to trimming and J lost 0 bases, with 12 bases between them. The CDR3 sequence is 18 residues long. The CDR3 region has the DNA TGCGCCAGCAGCCAAGATCACAGGGTTTACTCTGGGGCCAACGTCCTGACTTTC. This encodes CASSQDHRVYSGANVLTF.

V usage is TRBV12-3 or TRBV12-4 and J usage is TRBJ2-2, with D tentatively TRBD2 (5 bases). The length of the CDR3 is 14 residues. V was trimmed by 8 bases and J by 2 bases, leaving 12 bases between them. The chain's CDR3 is CASGRSGNTGELFF. CDR3 in DNA: TGTGCCAGCGGCCGGTCGGGAAACACCGGGGAGCTGTTTTTT.

The CDR3 DNA sequence: TGTGCCAGCAGTTGGCCGGGACAGGGTCGTACTGAAGCTTTCTTT. Protein product: CASSWPGQGRTEAFF. V and J are TRBV12-3 or TRBV12-4 and TRBJ1-1; TRBD1 matches 9 bases. With 4 bases clipped from V and 5 bases from J, the junction kept 8 bases outside the gene matches. The CDR3 consists of 15 residues.